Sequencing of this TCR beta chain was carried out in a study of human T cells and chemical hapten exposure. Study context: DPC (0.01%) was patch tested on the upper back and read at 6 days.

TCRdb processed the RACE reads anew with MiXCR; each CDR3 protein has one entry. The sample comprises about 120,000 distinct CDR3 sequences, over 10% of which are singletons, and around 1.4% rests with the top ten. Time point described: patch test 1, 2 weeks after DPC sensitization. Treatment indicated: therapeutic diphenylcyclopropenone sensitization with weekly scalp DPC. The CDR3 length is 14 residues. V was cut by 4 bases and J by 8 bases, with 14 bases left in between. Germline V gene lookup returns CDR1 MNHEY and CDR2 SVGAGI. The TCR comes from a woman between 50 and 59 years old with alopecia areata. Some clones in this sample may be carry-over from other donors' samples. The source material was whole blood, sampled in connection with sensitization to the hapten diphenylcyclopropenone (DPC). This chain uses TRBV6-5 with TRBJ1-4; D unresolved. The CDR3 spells CASSSPRVGEKLFF. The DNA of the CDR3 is TGTGCCAGCAGTTCCCCGCGGGTAGGGGAAAAACTGTTTTTT.